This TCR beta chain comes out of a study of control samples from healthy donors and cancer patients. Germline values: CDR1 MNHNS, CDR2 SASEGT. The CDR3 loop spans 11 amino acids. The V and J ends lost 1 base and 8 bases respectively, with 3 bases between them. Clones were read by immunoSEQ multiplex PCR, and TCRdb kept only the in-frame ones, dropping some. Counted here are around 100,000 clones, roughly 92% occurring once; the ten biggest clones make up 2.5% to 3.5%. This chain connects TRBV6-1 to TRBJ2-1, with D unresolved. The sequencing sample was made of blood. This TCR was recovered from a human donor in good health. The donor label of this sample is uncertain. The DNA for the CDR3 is TGTGCCAGCAGTGAAGACTATGAGCAGTTCTTC. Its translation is CASSEDYEQFF.